These T cell receptor beta chains were read from a single sample in a study of cytomegalovirus exposure and HLA in healthy donors. Some clones are missing from TCRdb's copy, which holds only in-frame ones; the method was immunoSEQ multiplex PCR. The repertoire holds 300,000 to 450,000 clones, roughly 89% seen once, with 0.83% in the top ten. Input material: PBMCs. The origin of the receptors is a woman under 30 in good health and CMV-seronegative. Each CDR3 is given with its conserved first and last residue. Each record gives: D gene, V gene, J gene, clone size, CDR3 protein, CDR3 DNA. D genes are given only for firm matches. Clone size is given for some rows only: seen once, a few or many times, or a class if the clone is expanded.

>TRBD2|TRBV5-8|TRBJ2-3|NA
CASSLGAGGPLDTQYF
TGTGCCAGCAGCTTGGGTGCGGGAGGGCCTCTAGATACGCAGTATTTT
>TRBD1|TRBV4-1|TRBJ2-1|NA
CASSQDGTGLSNEQFF
TGCGCCAGCAGCCAAGACGGGACAGGGTTGTCCAATGAGCAGTTCTTC
>NA|TRBV6-1|TRBJ1-1|NA
CASSETDLNTEAFF
TGTGCCAGCAGTGAAACAGATTTGAACACTGAAGCTTTCTTT
>NA|TRBV4-1|TRBJ1-2|NA
CASSQASQTFGGYTF
TGCGCCAGCAGCCAAGCATCACAGACGTTTGGCGGCTACACCTTC
>TRBD2|TRBV4-1|TRBJ2-3|NA
CASSQVPGLGTDTQYF
TGCGCCAGCAGCCAAGTCCCGGGACTAGGCACAGATACGCAGTATTTT
>NA|TRBV29-1|TRBJ1-1|NA
CSVEIWGGRNTEAFF
TGCAGCGTTGAAATATGGGGAGGGAGGAACACTGAAGCTTTCTTT
>TRBD1|TRBV19|TRBJ1-5|NA
CASSNGQGHSNQPQHF
TGTGCCAGTAGTAACGGACAGGGCCATAGCAATCAGCCCCAGCATTTT
>TRBD2|TRBV7-8|TRBJ2-7|NA
CASSLEREGSYEQYF
TGTGCCAGCAGCTTAGAGCGGGAGGGGTCCTACGAGCAGTACTTC
>TRBD1|TRBV7-9|TRBJ1-1|NA
CATGDRVGTEAFF
TGTGCCACCGGGGACAGGGTCGGCACTGAAGCTTTCTTT
>NA|TRBV4-1|TRBJ2-1|NA
CASSKVGITYRNEQFF
TGCGCCAGCAGCAAAGTGGGGATAACCTACAGGAATGAGCAGTTCTTC
>NA|TRBV7-9|TRBJ1-6|few
CASSLAAGNSPLHF
TGTGCCAGCAGCTTAGCGGCGGGAAATTCACCCCTCCACTTT
>TRBD1|TRBV6-8|TRBJ2-7|few
CASRPRQGTIPYEQYF
TGTGCCAGCAGGCCCCGACAGGGGACGATACCGTACGAGCAGTACTTC
>NA|TRBV5-4|TRBJ1-5|NA
CASSLGGDQPQHF
TGTGCCAGCAGCTTAGGAGGGGATCAGCCCCAGCATTTT
>NA|TRBV29-1|TRBJ1-1|once
CSVEAQRGTEAFF
TGCAGCGTTGAAGCCCAACGGGGCACTGAAGCTTTCTTT
>NA|TRBV9|TRBJ1-1|few
CASSVRSQNTEAFF
TGTGCCAGCAGCGTTAGATCTCAGAACACTGAAGCTTTCTTT
>TRBD2|TRBV27|TRBJ2-3|NA
CASSDYSGGATDTQYF
TGTGCCAGCAGTGATTATAGCGGGGGGGCCACAGATACGCAGTATTTT
>NA|TRBV15|TRBJ1-1|NA
CATSRDRDEAFF
TGTGCCACCAGCAGAGATAGAGATGAAGCTTTCTTT
>TRBD2|TRBV28|TRBJ2-7|once
CASTLLAGGSEQYF
TGTGCCAGCACCCTACTAGCGGGAGGATCCGAGCAGTACTTC
>NA|TRBV7-9|TRBJ2-1|NA
CASSLNVWGDEQFF
TGTGCCAGCAGCTTAAACGTCTGGGGGGATGAGCAGTTCTTC
>NA|TRBV6-5|TRBJ2-3|NA
CASRSQVSTDTQYF
TGTGCCAGCAGATCACAGGTTAGCACAGATACGCAGTATTTT
>NA|TRBV14|TRBJ2-7|NA
CASSQEWGRSYEQYF
TGTGCCAGCAGCCAAGAGTGGGGCCGTTCCTACGAGCAGTACTTC
>NA|TRBV6-5|TRBJ2-3|NA
CASKRKGTDTQYF
TGTGCCAGTAAGCGGAAAGGCACAGATACGCAGTATTTT